This T cell receptor (beta chain) was retrieved from a study of blood T cell repertoires in COVID-19. Across the study: The analysed material was cDNA or gDNA that came from T cells, B-cell-depleted T cells, or PBMCs.

TCRdb keeps only in-frame clones here, not all; method: immunoSEQ multiplex PCR. This table holds roughly 250,000 clones, approximately 85% found once. There are 13 residues in the CDR3. The V and J ends lost 5 bases and 1 base, in that order; junction bases with no gene match: 0. Germline V lookup: CDR1 SNHLY, CDR2 FYNNEI. The specimen sequenced was peripheral blood. This receptor was obtained from a human donor with COVID-19, enrolled during active disease. The donor label of this sample is uncertain. The chain is built from TRBV2 and TRBJ2-5, with 8 bases matching TRBD1. The CDR3: CASSQGAQETQYF. As DNA, the CDR3 is TGTGCCAGCAGTCAGGGGGCCCAAGAGACCCAGTACTTC.